Each of the 31 T cell receptor beta chains below was sequenced from the same sample in a study of T cell responses to AZD1222 COVID-19 vaccine. Produced via immunoSEQ multiplex PCR; TCRdb's table is partial and in-frame only. The sample gives roughly 140,000 clones, 88% of which show up once; approximately 2.1% is in the top ten. This material consisted of peripheral blood, taken on day 0 of AZD1222 vaccination. Every receptor here comes from an adult in good health.

The V call is TRBV19, the J call TRBJ1-2; no reliable D call. The germline CDR1 and CDR2 sequences are LNHDA and SQIVND (reference sequence). The CDR3 has 15 residues. Trimming took 3 bases from V and 3 from J, leaving 14 bases between them. CDR3 amino acids: CASSMGRGSDYGYTF. The CDR3 region has the DNA TGTGCCAGTAGTATGGGTCGAGGCTCGGACTATGGCTACACCTTC.

The chain joins TRBV2 to TRBJ1-2; D is undetermined. The CDR3 loop spans 16 amino acids. V dropped 2 bases and J dropped 1 base, with 14 bases sitting between them. Germline V CDR1 and CDR2: SNHLY, FYNNEI. For the CDR3, the DNA is TGTGCCAGCAGTGAATTTTGGGCAGGCGATAACTATGGCTACACCTTC. Its protein product is CASSEFWAGDNYGYTF. The variable domain in full, completed from reference TRBV2 and TRBJ1-2, reads EPEVTQTPSHQVTQMGQEVILRCVPISNHLYFYWYRQILGQKVEFLVSFYNNEISEKSEIFDDQFSVERPDGSNFTLKIRSTKLEDSAMYFCASSEFWAGDNYGYTFGSGTRLTVV.

The chain has TRBV4-1 and TRBJ2-5; 10 bases fit TRBD2. Per germline, CDR1 MGHRA and CDR2 YSYEKL. V lost 4 bases and J lost 4; bases outside the gene matches: 6. This CDR3 is built from 15 residues. The CDR3 DNA reads TGCGCCAGCAGCCGGGCTAGCGGGAGAGTAGAGACCCAGTACTTC. It translates to CASSRASGRVETQYF.

The chain joins TRBV27 to TRBJ1-5; D is unclear. V was shortened by 3 bases and J by 4 bases, with 7 bases between the two germline ends. CDR1 MNHEY and CDR2 SMNVEV come from the germline V gene (reference sequence). The CDR3 runs to 13 residues. The CDR3 loop reads CASSFMGNQPQHF. In DNA form, the CDR3 reads TGTGCCAGCAGTTTTATGGGTAATCAGCCCCAGCATTTT.

This rearrangement joins TRBV11-1 to TRBJ1-1; no firm D call. The CDR3 runs to 14 residues. Trimming took 5 bases from V and 1 from J, leaving 11 bases between them. Looked up from germline, CDR1 is SGHAT and CDR2 is FQDESV (reference sequence). The DNA of the CDR3 is TGTGCCAGCAGCCAGACGTTGGCGAACACTGAAGCTTTCTTT. Protein sequence: CASSQTLANTEAFF.

The CDR3, as DNA: TGTGCCTGGAGTGTAGGGGCAACGGGGGAGCTGTTTTTT. As protein: CAWSVGATGELFF. The chain is built from TRBV30 and TRBJ2-2, with D tentatively TRBD1 (5 bases). There are 13 residues in the CDR3. From germline, CDR1 is GTSNPN and CDR2 SVGIG (reference sequence). The germline V and J ends were trimmed by 0 bases and 8 bases, with 10 bases remaining between them.

DNA for the CDR3: TGTGCCAGCAGTTTCACGGCGAGCTCCTACGAGCAGTACTTC. Translation: CASSFTASSYEQYF. The rearrangement links TRBV27 to TRBJ2-7; D remains unclear. The germline gives CDR1 MNHEY, CDR2 SMNVEV (reference sequence). This CDR3 comprises 14 residues. V was trimmed by 3 bases and J by 0 bases, leaving 9 bases between them.

The chain combines TRBV6-1 with TRBJ2-1, with D unclear. Trimming removed 3 bases at V and 1 base at J, with 4 bases between. This CDR3 has 13 amino acids. From germline, CDR1 is MNHNS and CDR2 SASEGT. The CDR3 nucleotides are TGTGCCAGCAGTGATATTTCCTACAATGAGCAGTTCTTC. Protein product: CASSDISYNEQFF.

This chain uses TRBV2 with TRBJ1-4; no clear D gene. This CDR3 has 16 amino acids. Germline V lookup: CDR1 SNHLY, CDR2 FYNNEI. V lost 4 bases and J 0 bases, leaving 12 bases between the germline ends. The CDR3 DNA reads TGTGCCAGCAGTGCCGGACTAATCCCAACTAATGAAAAACTGTTTTTT. Its translation: CASSAGLIPTNEKLFF.

The chain is built from TRBV7-2 and TRBJ1-2; possible D gene TRBD1, 6 bases. The ends were cut back, 5 bases at V and 2 bases at J, with 12 bases in the middle. CDR1 and CDR2 (germline): SGHTA, FQGNSA. The CDR3 is 14 residues long. The DNA of the CDR3 is TGTGCCAGCAGCCCATGGGGGGCGAACTATGGCTACACCTTC. Residues: CASSPWGANYGYTF.

The V gene is TRBV15, the J gene TRBJ2-1, with 7 bases matching TRBD2. Germline V gene lookup returns CDR1 LNHNV and CDR2 YYDKDF (reference sequence). This CDR3 is built from 17 residues. Trimming removed 1 base from V and 8 bases from J; junction bases left unmatched: 14. CDR3 nucleotides: TGTGCCACCAGCAGAGGCAAACTAGCGCTTTCGGGGGATGAGCAGTTCTTC. It specifies CATSRGKLALSGDEQFF.

V and J are TRBV2 and TRBJ2-7, with 12 nucleotides matching TRBD1. The CDR3 extends over 15 amino acids. The germline V gene has CDR1 SNHLY and CDR2 FYNNEI. V shed 8 bases, J shed 5 bases, and the junction held 10 bases outside the gene matches. In DNA, the CDR3 is TGTGCCAGCCCCGATCCGGGACAGGGGGCCCACGAGCAGTACTTC. Protein sequence: CASPDPGQGAHEQYF.

The V and J genes are TRBV6-5 and TRBJ1-6, with 10 bases fitting TRBD1. Per germline, CDR1 MNHEY and CDR2 SVGAGI. The CDR3 has 14 amino acids. With 6 bases clipped from V and 9 bases from J, the junction kept 5 bases outside the gene matches. The CDR3 sequence: CASSPRDRGSPLHF. Written as DNA, the CDR3 is TGTGCCAGCAGCCCCCGGGACAGGGGTTCACCCCTCCACTTT.

This clone was recorded only once. The rearrangement links TRBV7-9 to TRBJ1-2; no clear D gene. In germline, CDR1 is SEHNR, CDR2 FQNEAQ (reference sequence). The CDR3 covers 13 residues. V lost 0 bases, J lost 4 bases, and 6 bases lay in between. The CDR3, as DNA: TGTGCCAGCAGCTTAGCCCGGCCCTATGGCTACACCTTC. Its protein is CASSLARPYGYTF.

The rearrangement joins TRBV6-5 to TRBJ2-2; TRBD1 agrees at 9 bases. The CDR3 runs 15 residues. Trimming removed 6 bases from V and 5 bases from J; junction bases left unmatched: 7. Per the germline V gene, CDR1 is MNHEY and CDR2 is SVGAGI. The CDR3 sequence is CASSHTGGLTGELFF. CDR3 bases: TGTGCCAGCAGCCACACAGGGGGCTTGACCGGGGAGCTGTTTTTT.

This clone was found a few times. The rearrangement joins TRBV5-4 to TRBJ1-1; no clear D. The CDR3 runs to 14 residues. From germline, CDR1 is SGHNT and CDR2 YYREEE (reference sequence). V lost 4 bases and J 4 bases, leaving 14 bases between the germline ends. CDR3 nucleotide sequence: TGTGCCAGCAGCCCTAGCCGGGGTATCACTGAAGCTTTCTTT. This translates into CASSPSRGITEAFF.

The rearrangement links TRBV4-3 to TRBJ1-3; D might be TRBD1 (5 bases). Trimming shortened V by 0 bases and J by 5 bases, and 17 bases separated the two germline ends. The V gene's germline CDR1 is LGHNA and CDR2 YSLEER. The CDR3 sequence is 17 residues long. CDR3 coding DNA: TGCGCCAGCAGCCAAGATTACAGGCAGGATAATAGAAACACCATATATTTT. Residues: CASSQDYRQDNRNTIYF.

The rearrangement links TRBV5-1 to TRBJ1-2, with 9 bases aligning to TRBD1. J was trimmed by 3 bases and V by 3 bases; bases with no gene match: 9. The CDR3 is 16 amino acids. Looked up from germline, CDR1 is SGHRS and CDR2 is YFSETQ. CDR3 region: CASSWEQGAPDYGYTF. The CDR3 DNA is TGCGCCAGCAGCTGGGAACAGGGGGCGCCGGACTATGGCTACACCTTC.

The gene calls are TRBV1 and TRBJ2-1; the tabulated D call, TRBD2, remains unverified against the DNA. TRBV1 is a pseudogene locus. The length of the CDR3 is 19 residues. For the CDR3, the DNA is TGCACCAGCAGCCAAGGCGAAAGCGGGACTTTTAGTTGGTTGGATGAGCAGTTCTTC. Protein: CTSSQGESGTFSWLDEQFF.

The V and J genes are TRBV5-4 and TRBJ1-2; D ambiguous. V shed 1 base and J shed 6 bases, with 13 bases lying between them. This CDR3 is built from 14 residues. From germline, CDR1 is SGHNT and CDR2 YYREEE (reference sequence). DNA for the CDR3: TGTGCCAGCAGCTTGACGTACAGCCCGGATGGCTACACCTTC. It yields the protein CASSLTYSPDGYTF. Full variable domain (outside the CDR3, taken from reference TRBV5-4 and TRBJ1-2): ETGVTQSPTHLIKTRGQQVTLRCSSQSGHNTVSWYQQALGQGPQFIFQYYREEENGRGNFPPRFSGLQFPNYSSELNVNALELDDSALYLCASSLTYSPDGYTFGSGTRLTVV.

V usage is TRBV2 and J usage is TRBJ1-1; 9 bases are shared with TRBD1. Trimming took 6 bases from V and 2 from J; bases not matched to a gene: 1. Germline V lookup: CDR1 SNHLY, CDR2 FYNNEI. This CDR3 has 13 amino acids. CDR3 nucleotides: TGTGCCAGCAGGACAGGGGGAAACACTGAAGCTTTCTTT. Translation: CASRTGGNTEAFF. Full variable domain (rest looked up from reference TRBV2 and TRBJ1-1): EPEVTQTPSHQVTQMGQEVILRCVPISNHLYFYWYRQILGQKVEFLVSFYNNEISEKSEIFDDQFSVERPDGSNFTLKIRSTKLEDSAMYFCASRTGGNTEAFFGQGTRLTVV.

This chain joins TRBV6-4 and TRBJ2-1, with TRBD2 identical over 8 bases. Germline V gene lookup returns CDR1 MRHNA and CDR2 SNTAGT. The CDR3 loop spans 15 amino acids. Trimming took 5 bases from V and 3 from J; bases not matched to a gene: 6. Here the CDR3 reads CASSKAGASYNEQFF. Written as DNA, the CDR3 is TGTGCCAGCAGTAAAGCGGGAGCGAGCTACAATGAGCAGTTCTTC.

This chain links TRBV27 with TRBJ1-2; 7 bases map to TRBD1. Germline lookup yields CDR1 MNHEY and CDR2 SMNVEV (reference sequence). J gave up 7 bases and V 5 bases, and 7 bases lay outside the gene matches. This CDR3 is built from 13 residues. CDR3 sequence reads: CASSPRGQGGYTF. For the CDR3, the DNA is TGTGCCAGCAGTCCGAGGGGGCAGGGTGGCTACACCTTC.

This chain uses TRBV12-3 or TRBV12-4 with TRBJ1-3, with D possibly being TRBD1 (6 bases). The CDR3 loop spans 13 amino acids. V lost 5 bases to trimming and J lost 4 bases, with 9 bases between them. The CDR3 sequence is CASSTGWGNTIYF. The CDR3 DNA is TGTGCCAGCAGTACAGGGTGGGGAAACACCATATATTTT.

The chain is built from TRBV7-9 and TRBJ1-4; possible D gene TRBD1, 5 bases. There are 14 residues in the CDR3. Germline lookup yields CDR1 SEHNR and CDR2 FQNEAQ (reference sequence). The germline V and J ends were trimmed by 5 bases and 8 bases, with 15 bases remaining between them. The CDR3 DNA reads as TGTGCCAGCAGCCGGGTCGGGGCTGGGGAAAAACTGTTTTTT. This gives the protein CASSRVGAGEKLFF.

This clone occurred once. This chain connects TRBV7-6 to TRBJ2-7; 9 bases fit TRBD1. This CDR3 contains 17 residues. Trimming removed 3 bases from V and 3 bases from J; junction bases left unmatched: 12. CDR1 is SGHVS and CDR2 is FNYEAQ in the germline V gene. The CDR3 DNA reads TGTGCCAGCAGCTTCGAGGGGGGACAGGGTAATATCTACGAGCAGTACTTC. Residues: CASSFEGGQGNIYEQYF.

V and J are TRBV7-9 and TRBJ1-1; D is unresolved. Trimming stripped 6 bases from V and 1 base from J, with 6 bases between. Germline V gives CDR1 SEHNR, CDR2 FQNEAQ (reference sequence). This CDR3 is built from 12 residues. CDR3 loop: CASSHRNTEAFF. The CDR3 bases are TGTGCCAGCAGTCACAGGAACACTGAAGCTTTCTTT.

The chain is built from TRBV5-1 and TRBJ2-1; D is undetermined. The CDR3 extends over 15 amino acids. The germline V gene encodes CDR1 SGHRS and CDR2 YFSETQ. V was clipped by 0 bases and J by 2 bases, with 9 bases between them. In DNA, the CDR3 is TGCGCCAGCAGCTTGGTTAGCCCTCCCTACAATGAGCAGTTCTTC. Translation: CASSLVSPPYNEQFF.

The chain employs TRBV5-4 and TRBJ2-2, with D perhaps matching TRBD1 or TRBD2 (7 bases each). Germline V gives CDR1 SGHNT, CDR2 YYREEE (reference sequence). The CDR3 has 17 amino acids. Trimming took 0 bases from V and 2 from J, leaving 14 bases between them. This chain's CDR3 is CASSLGGRGPNTGELFF. The DNA of the CDR3 is TGTGCCAGCAGCTTGGGAGGGAGGGGGCCTAACACCGGGGAGCTGTTTTTT.

In nucleotides, the CDR3 is TGTGCCAGCAGTCGGACAGGGTGGCCCTACAATGAGCAGTTCTTC. Its translation: CASSRTGWPYNEQFF. This sequence joins TRBV3-1 (or the pseudogene TRBV3-2) and TRBJ2-1; 8 positions match TRBD1. V trimming: 6 bases; J trimming: 2 bases; junction bases outside the gene matches: 6. The CDR3 is made up of 15 amino acids. The germline CDR1 and CDR2 sequences are LGHDT and YNNKEL (reference sequence).

The rearrangement uses TRBV28 and TRBJ1-2; tentative D call: TRBD1 (6 bases). V shed 6 bases and J shed 8 bases, with 10 bases lying between them. The CDR3 sequence is 11 residues long. The germline V gene encodes CDR1 MDHEN and CDR2 SYDVKM. As DNA, the CDR3 is TGTGCCAGCAGGCCAGGGGAAGGCTACACCTTC. It translates to CASRPGEGYTF.